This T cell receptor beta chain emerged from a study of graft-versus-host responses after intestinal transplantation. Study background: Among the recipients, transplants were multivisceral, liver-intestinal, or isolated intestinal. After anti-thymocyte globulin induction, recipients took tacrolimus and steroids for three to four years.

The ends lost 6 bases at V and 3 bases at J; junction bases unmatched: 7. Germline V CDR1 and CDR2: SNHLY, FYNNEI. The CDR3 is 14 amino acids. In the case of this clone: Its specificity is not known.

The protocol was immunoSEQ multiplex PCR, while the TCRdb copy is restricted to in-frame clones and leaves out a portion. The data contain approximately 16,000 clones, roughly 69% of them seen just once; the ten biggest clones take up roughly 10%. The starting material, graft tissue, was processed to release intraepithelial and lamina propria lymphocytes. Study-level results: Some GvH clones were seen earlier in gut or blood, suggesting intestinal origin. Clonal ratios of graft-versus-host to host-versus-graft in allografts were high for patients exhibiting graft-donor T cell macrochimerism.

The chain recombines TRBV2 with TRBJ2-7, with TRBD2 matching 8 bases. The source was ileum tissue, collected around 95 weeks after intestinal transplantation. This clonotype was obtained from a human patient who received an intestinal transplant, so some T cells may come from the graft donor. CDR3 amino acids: CASRVGGGFYEQYF. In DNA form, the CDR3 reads TGTGCCAGCAGGGTCGGGGGGGGATTCTACGAGCAGTACTTC. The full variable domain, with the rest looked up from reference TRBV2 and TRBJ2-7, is EPEVTQTPSHQVTQMGQEVILRCVPISNHLYFYWYRQILGQKVEFLVSFYNNEISEKSEIFDDQFSVERPDGSNFTLKIRSTKLEDSAMYFCASRVGGGFYEQYFGPGTRLTVT.